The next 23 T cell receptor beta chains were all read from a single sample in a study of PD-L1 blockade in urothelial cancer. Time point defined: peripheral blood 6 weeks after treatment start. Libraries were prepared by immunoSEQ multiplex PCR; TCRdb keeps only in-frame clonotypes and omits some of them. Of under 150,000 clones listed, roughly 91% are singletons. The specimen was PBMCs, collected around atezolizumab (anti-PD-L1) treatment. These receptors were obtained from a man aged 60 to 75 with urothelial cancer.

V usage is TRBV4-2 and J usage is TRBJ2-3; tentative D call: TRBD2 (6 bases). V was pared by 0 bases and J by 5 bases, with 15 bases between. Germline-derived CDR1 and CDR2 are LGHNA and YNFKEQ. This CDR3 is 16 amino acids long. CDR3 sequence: CASSQDIGAGQDTQYF. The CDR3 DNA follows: TGTGCCAGCAGCCAAGATATCGGGGCGGGGCAAGATACGCAGTATTTT.

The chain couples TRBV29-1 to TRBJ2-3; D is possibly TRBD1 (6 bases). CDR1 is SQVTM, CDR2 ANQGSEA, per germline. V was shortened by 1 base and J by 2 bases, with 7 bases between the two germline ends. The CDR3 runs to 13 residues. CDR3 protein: CSVEGGHTDTQYF. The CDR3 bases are TGCAGCGTTGAAGGGGGGCACACAGATACGCAGTATTTT.

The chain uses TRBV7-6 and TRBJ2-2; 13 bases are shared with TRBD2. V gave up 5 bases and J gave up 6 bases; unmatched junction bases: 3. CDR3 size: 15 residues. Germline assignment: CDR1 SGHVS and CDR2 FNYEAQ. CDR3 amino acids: CASSPTSGGAGELFF. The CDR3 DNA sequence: TGTGCCAGCAGCCCCACTAGCGGGGGGGCCGGGGAGCTGTTTTTT.

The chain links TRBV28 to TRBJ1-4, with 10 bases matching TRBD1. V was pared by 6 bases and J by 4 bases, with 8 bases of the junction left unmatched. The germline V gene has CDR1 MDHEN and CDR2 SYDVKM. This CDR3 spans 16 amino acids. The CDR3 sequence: CASRIWGQGNNEKLFF. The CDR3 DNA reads TGTGCCAGCAGAATCTGGGGACAGGGGAATAATGAAAAACTGTTTTTT.

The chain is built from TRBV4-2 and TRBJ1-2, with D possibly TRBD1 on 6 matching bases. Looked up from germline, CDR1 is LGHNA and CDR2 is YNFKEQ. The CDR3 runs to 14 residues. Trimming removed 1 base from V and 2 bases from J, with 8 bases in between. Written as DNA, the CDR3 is TGTGCCAGCAGCCAAGTGGGACAAAACTATGGCTACACCTTC. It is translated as CASSQVGQNYGYTF.

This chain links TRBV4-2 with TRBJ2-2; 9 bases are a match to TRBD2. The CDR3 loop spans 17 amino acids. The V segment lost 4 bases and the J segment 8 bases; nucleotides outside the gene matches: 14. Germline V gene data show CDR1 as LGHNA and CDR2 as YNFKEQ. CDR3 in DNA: TGTGCCAGCAGCCCTCCTCTAGCGGGATCTAGGAGAGGGGAGCTGTTTTTT. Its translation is CASSPPLAGSRRGELFF.

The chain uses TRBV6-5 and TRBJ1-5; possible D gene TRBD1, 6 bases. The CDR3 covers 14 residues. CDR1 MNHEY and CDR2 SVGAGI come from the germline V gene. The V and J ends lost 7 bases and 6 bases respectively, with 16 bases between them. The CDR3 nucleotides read TGTGCCAGCACCCCCTCGAGGGGGGGTCAGCCCCAGCATTTT. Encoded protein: CASTPSRGGQPQHF.

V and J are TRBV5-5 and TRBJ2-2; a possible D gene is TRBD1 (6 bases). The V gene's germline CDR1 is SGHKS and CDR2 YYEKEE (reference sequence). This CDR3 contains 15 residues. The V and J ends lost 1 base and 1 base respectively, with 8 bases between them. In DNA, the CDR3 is TGTGCCAGCAGCTTGAAGGGGGAGAACACCGGGGAGCTGTTTTTT. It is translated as CASSLKGENTGELFF.

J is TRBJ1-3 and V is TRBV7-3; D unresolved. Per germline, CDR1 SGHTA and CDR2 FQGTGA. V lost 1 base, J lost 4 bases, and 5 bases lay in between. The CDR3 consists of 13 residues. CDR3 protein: CASSLNEGNTIYF. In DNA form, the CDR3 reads TGTGCCAGCAGCTTAAATGAGGGAAACACCATATATTTT. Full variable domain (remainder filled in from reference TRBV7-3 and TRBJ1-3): GAGVSQTPSNKVTEKGKYVELRCDPISGHTALYWYRQSLGQGPEFLIYFQGTGAADDSGLPNDRFFAVRPEGSVSTLKIQRTERGDSAVYLCASSLNEGNTIYFGEGSWLTVV.

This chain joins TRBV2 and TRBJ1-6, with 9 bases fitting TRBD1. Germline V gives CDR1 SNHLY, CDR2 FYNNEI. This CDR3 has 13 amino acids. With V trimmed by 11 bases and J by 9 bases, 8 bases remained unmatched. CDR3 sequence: CAGTGTVGSPLHF. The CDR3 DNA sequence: TGTGCCGGGACAGGGACGGTGGGTTCACCCCTCCACTTT.

The CDR3 reads CASSLSRGMEAFF. In nucleotides, the CDR3 is TGTGCCAGCAGTTTATCCCGAGGAATGGAAGCTTTCTTT. This rearrangement joins TRBV27 to TRBJ1-1; no firm D call. Trimming cost V 0 bases and J 8 bases, with 10 bases left between them. CDR1 and CDR2 (germline): MNHEY, SMNVEV (reference sequence). CDR3 length equals 13 residues.

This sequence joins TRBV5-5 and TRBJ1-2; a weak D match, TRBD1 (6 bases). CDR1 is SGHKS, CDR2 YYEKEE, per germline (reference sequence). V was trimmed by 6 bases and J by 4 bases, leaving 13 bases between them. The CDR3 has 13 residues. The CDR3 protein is CASNRDWSYGYTF. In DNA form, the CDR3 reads TGTGCCAGCAACAGGGATTGGAGCTATGGCTACACCTTC.

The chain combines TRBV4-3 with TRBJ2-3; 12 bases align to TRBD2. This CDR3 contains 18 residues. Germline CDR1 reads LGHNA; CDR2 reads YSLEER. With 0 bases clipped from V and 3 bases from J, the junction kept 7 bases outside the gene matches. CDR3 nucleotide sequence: TGCGCCAGCAGCCAAGATCCACTAGCGGGGGGTGTAACAGATACGCAGTATTTT. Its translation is CASSQDPLAGGVTDTQYF.

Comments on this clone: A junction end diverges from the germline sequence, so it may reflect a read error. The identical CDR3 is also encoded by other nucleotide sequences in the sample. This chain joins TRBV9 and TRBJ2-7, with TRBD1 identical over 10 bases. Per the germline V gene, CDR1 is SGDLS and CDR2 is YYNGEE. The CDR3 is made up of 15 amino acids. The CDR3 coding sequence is TGTGCCAGTAGCGTAGAGACAGGGGGCAACTACGAGCAGTACTTC. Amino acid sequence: CASSVETGGNYEQYF.

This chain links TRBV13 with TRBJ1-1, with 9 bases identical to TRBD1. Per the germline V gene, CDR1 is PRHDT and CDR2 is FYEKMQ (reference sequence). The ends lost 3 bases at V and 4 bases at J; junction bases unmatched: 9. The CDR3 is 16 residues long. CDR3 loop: CASSFGTGSASTEAFF. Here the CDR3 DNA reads TGTGCCAGCAGCTTCGGGACAGGGAGTGCTTCCACTGAAGCTTTCTTT. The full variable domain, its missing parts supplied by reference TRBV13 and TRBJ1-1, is AAGVIQSPRHLIKEKRETATLKCYPIPRHDTVYWYQQGPGQDPQFLISFYEKMQSDKGSIPDRFSAQQFSDYHSELNMSSLELGDSALYFCASSFGTGSASTEAFFGQGTRLTVV.

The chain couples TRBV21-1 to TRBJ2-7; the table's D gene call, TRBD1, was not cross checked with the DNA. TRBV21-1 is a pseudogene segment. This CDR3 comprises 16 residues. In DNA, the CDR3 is TGTGCCAACACGCCCGGACAGGGGTTGCGTTTATACGAGCAGTACTTC. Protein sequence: CANTPGQGLRLYEQYF.

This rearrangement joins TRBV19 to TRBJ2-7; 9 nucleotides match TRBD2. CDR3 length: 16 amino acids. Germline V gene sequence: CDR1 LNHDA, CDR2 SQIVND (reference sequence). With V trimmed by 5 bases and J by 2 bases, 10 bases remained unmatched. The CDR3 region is CASSPKTSGYPYEQYF. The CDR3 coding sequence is TGTGCCAGTAGTCCAAAGACTAGCGGTTACCCCTACGAGCAGTACTTC.

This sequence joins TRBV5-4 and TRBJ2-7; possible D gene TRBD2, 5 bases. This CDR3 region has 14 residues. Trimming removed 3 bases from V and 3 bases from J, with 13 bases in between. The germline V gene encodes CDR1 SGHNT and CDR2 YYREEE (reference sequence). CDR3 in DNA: TGTGCCAGCAGCTGGGATCGAGGAGGCTACGAGCAGTACTTC. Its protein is CASSWDRGGYEQYF. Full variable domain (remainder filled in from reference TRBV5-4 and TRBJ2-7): ETGVTQSPTHLIKTRGQQVTLRCSSQSGHNTVSWYQQALGQGPQFIFQYYREEENGRGNFPPRFSGLQFPNYSSELNVNALELDDSALYLCASSWDRGGYEQYFGPGTRLTVT.

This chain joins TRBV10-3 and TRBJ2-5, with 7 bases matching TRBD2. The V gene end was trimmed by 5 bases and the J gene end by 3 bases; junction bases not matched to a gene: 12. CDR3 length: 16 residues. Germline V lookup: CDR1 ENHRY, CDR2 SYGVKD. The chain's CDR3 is CAISYLRGGGKETQYF. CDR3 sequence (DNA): TGTGCCATCAGTTACCTCCGGGGCGGGGGTAAAGAGACCCAGTACTTC.

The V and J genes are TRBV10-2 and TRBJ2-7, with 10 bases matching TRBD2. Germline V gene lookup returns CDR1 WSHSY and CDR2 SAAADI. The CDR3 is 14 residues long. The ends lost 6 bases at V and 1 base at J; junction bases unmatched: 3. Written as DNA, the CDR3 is TGCGCCAGCAGACCGGGACTAGCGTCCTACGAGCAGTACTTC. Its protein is CASRPGLASYEQYF.

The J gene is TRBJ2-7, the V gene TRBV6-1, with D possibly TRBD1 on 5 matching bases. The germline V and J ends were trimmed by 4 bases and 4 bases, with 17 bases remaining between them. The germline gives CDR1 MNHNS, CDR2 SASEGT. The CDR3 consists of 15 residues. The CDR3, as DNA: TGTGCCAGCAGTGGGCTAGGGGCCCTAAATTACGAGCAGTACTTC. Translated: CASSGLGALNYEQYF.

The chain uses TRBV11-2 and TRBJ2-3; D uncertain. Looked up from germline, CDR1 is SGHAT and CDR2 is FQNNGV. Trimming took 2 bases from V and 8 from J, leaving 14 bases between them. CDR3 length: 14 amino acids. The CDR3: CASSLSSRSGTQYF. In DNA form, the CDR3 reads TGTGCCAGCAGCTTATCATCTCGGTCTGGTACGCAGTATTTT.

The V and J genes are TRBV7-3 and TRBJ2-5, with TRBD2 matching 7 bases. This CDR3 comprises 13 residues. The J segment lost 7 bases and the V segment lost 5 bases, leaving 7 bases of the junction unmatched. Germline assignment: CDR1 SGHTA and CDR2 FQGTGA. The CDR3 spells CASSAGGGGTQYF. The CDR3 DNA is TGTGCCAGCAGCGCGGGTGGCGGGGGGACCCAGTACTTC.